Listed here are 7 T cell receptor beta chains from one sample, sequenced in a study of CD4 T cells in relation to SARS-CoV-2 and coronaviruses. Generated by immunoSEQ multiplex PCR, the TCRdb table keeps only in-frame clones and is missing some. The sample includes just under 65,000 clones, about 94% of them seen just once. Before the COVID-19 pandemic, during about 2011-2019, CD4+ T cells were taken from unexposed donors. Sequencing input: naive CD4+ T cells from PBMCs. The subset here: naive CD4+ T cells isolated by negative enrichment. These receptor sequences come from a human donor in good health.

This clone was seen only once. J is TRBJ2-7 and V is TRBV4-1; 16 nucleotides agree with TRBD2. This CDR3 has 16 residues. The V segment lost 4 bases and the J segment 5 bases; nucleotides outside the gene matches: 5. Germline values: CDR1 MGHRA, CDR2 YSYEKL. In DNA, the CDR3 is TGCGCCAGCAGCCCGGAGGGACTAGCGGGAGGGAACGAGCAGTACTTC. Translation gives CASSPEGLAGGNEQYF.

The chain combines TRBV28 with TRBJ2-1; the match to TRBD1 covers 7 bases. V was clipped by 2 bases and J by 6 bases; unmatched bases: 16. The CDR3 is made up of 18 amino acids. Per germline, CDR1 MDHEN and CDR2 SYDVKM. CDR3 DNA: TGTGCCAGCAGTTTAGTTGGGTTCGTGACAGGGCCCCTCAATGAGCAGTTCTTC. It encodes CASSLVGFVTGPLNEQFF. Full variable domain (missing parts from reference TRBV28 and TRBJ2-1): DVKVTQSSRYLVKRTGEKVFLECVQDMDHENMFWYRQDPGLGLRLIYFSYDVKMKEKGDIPEGYSVSREKKERFSLILESASTNQTSMYLCASSLVGFVTGPLNEQFFGPGTRLTVL.

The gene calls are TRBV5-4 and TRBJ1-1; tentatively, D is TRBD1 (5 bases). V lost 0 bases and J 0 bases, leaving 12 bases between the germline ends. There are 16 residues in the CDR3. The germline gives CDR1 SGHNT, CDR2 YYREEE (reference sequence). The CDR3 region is CASSLEGPGMNTEAFF. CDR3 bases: TGTGCCAGCAGCTTGGAGGGGCCCGGGATGAACACTGAAGCTTTCTTT.

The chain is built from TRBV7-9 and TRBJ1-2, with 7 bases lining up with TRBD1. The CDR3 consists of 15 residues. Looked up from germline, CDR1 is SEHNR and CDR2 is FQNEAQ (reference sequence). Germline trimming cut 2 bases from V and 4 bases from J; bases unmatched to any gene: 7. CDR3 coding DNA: TGTGCCAGCAGCTTACTTGGACAGGCAACCTATGGCTACACCTTC. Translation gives CASSLLGQATYGYTF.

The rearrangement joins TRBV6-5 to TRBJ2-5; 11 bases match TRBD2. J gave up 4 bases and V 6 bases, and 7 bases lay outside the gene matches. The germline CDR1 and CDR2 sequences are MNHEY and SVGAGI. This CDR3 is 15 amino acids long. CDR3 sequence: CASRPLAGGGETQYF. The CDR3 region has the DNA TGTGCCAGCAGACCCCTAGCGGGAGGAGGAGAGACCCAGTACTTC.

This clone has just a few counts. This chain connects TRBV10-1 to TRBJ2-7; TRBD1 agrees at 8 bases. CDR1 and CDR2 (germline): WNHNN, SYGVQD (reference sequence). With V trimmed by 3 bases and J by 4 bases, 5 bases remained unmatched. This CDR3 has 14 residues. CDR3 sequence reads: CASSEWTGSYEQYF. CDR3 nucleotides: TGCGCCAGCAGTGAATGGACAGGGTCGTACGAGCAGTACTTC.

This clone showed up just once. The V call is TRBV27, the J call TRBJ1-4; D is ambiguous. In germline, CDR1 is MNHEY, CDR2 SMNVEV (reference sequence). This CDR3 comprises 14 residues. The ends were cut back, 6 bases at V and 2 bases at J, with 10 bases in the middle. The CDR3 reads CASRPFVTNEKLFF. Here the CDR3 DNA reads TGTGCCAGCAGACCCTTTGTTACTAATGAAAAACTGTTTTTT.